This T cell receptor beta chain appears in the sequencing data of a study of blood T cell repertoires in COVID-19. At the level of the study: Donors in the United States, Italy and Spain gave samples during acute or convalescent COVID-19.

Germline V lookup: CDR1 MNHNY, CDR2 SVGAGI (reference sequence). This CDR3 has 12 residues. V was cut by 5 bases and J by 1 base, with 5 bases left in between. Original processing notes: Reference gene primer amplification yielded estimated nucleated cell counts. This table comes from immunoSEQ multiplex PCR, and its TCRdb copy is limited to in-frame clones, with some not included. For V, J and clone size, that table is used; D and trimming come from the DNA. The table includes more than 85,000 clones, 60% to 80% detected once. The sequenced sample was peripheral blood. The chain links TRBV6-6 to TRBJ1-1; D gene uncertain. The clonotype was recovered from a woman aged 50 to 65 with acute or convalescent COVID-19. The CDR3 here is CASSRGNTEAFF. The CDR3 DNA reads TGTGCCAGCAGTCGCGGGAACACTGAAGCTTTCTTT.